These 31 T cell receptor beta chains originate from one sample sequenced in a study of cytomegalovirus exposure and HLA in healthy donors. Vbeta (60) and Jbeta (13) primers were used in the PCR. TCRdb's table, derived via immunoSEQ multiplex PCR, lists solely in-frame clones and lacks some. The sample has around 210,000 clones; about 88% are singletons. The sequencing input was PBMCs. The receptors come from a girl aged 2-10 years in good health and CMV-seronegative.

This clone was found once. The gene calls are TRBV7-9 and TRBJ2-7; 7 nucleotides align to TRBD1. Losses at the gene ends were 8 bases for V and 5 bases for J; bases not matched to a gene: 15. This CDR3 is built from 15 residues. The germline CDR1 and CDR2 sequences are SEHNR and FQNEAQ (reference sequence). The CDR3 region has the DNA TGTGCCAGCGGTCACACCAACAGGGGCGTACACGAGCAGTACTTC. As protein: CASGHTNRGVHEQYF.

The chain uses TRBV11-2 and TRBJ2-3; TRBD1 is a possible D gene (5 bases). V was clipped by 5 bases and J by 4 bases, with 16 bases between them. The CDR3 length is 15 residues. CDR1 is SGHAT, CDR2 FQNNGV, per germline. This CDR3 reads CASSNIGRAADTQYF. The CDR3 region has the DNA TGTGCCAGCAGCAATATCGGCAGGGCGGCAGATACGCAGTATTTT.

The rearrangement joins TRBV7-9 to TRBJ2-7; tentative D call: TRBD2 (6 bases). The CDR3 covers 14 residues. CDR1 SEHNR and CDR2 FQNEAQ come from the germline V gene (reference sequence). V lost 5 bases and J 2 bases, leaving 13 bases between the germline ends. CDR3 nucleotide sequence: TGTGCCAGCAGCCACGCTAGCGCGGCCTACGAGCAGTACTTC. As protein: CASSHASAAYEQYF.

V gene TRBV27 combines with J gene TRBJ2-6, with 7 bases aligning to TRBD1. V was clipped by 5 bases and J by 1 base; unmatched bases: 8. The germline V gene encodes CDR1 MNHEY and CDR2 SMNVEV (reference sequence). CDR3 length: 17 residues. CDR3 amino acids: CASSRRTGTSGANVLTF. The CDR3, as DNA: TGTGCCAGCAGTAGGAGGACAGGTACGTCTGGGGCCAACGTCCTGACTTTC.

The chain joins TRBV7-3 to TRBJ2-3; 9 nucleotides align to TRBD2. Germline-derived CDR1 and CDR2 are SGHTA and FQGTGA. This CDR3 is 17 amino acids long. The junction had 12 bases not matched to a gene; V was cut back by 3 bases and J by 5 bases. CDR3 sequence reads: CASSFTSRGGSQDTQYF. CDR3 sequence (DNA): TGTGCCAGCAGCTTCACGTCGCGGGGGGGTTCACAAGATACGCAGTATTTT.

J is TRBJ2-7 and V is TRBV18; 8 nucleotides agree with TRBD2. V shed 3 bases and J 4 bases; nucleotides not matched to a gene: 23. The CDR3 contains 20 residues. CDR1 KGHSH and CDR2 LQKENI come from the germline V gene. CDR3: CASSPLGWSVQRELDYEQYF. The CDR3 DNA sequence: TGTGCCAGCTCACCCTTGGGGTGGAGTGTTCAGCGGGAGTTAGATTACGAGCAGTACTTC.

The CDR3 nucleotides read TGCGCCAGCAGCCCAGCGGGGAGCTCCTACGAGCAGTACTTC. Its protein product is CASSPAGSSYEQYF. The rearrangement uses TRBV10-1 and TRBJ2-7; 7 bases line up with TRBD2. V lost 6 bases, J lost 0 bases, and 5 bases stayed unmatched. The germline V gene has CDR1 WNHNN and CDR2 SYGVQD (reference sequence). The CDR3 length is 14 residues.

V gene TRBV2 combines with J gene TRBJ2-7; 8 bases are a match to TRBD1. V lost 5 bases and J lost 3; bases outside the gene matches: 6. This CDR3 contains 14 residues. Germline V gives CDR1 SNHLY, CDR2 FYNNEI. The chain's CDR3 is CASSRGQGVYEQYF. CDR3 nucleotides: TGTGCCAGCAGTCGTGGACAGGGAGTCTACGAGCAGTACTTC.

In its sample, this clone was seen once. V usage is TRBV4-1 and J usage is TRBJ2-6; no clear D gene. The germline gives CDR1 MGHRA, CDR2 YSYEKL. V was shortened by 2 bases and J by 8 bases, with 10 bases between the two germline ends. The CDR3 length is 14 residues. The chain's CDR3 is CASSQYDTSNVLTF. The CDR3 DNA reads as TGCGCCAGCAGCCAATACGACACATCCAACGTCCTGACTTTC.

The CDR3 DNA is TGTGCCAGCAGTTTATCGGCCCTCTCTGGGGCCAACGTCCTGACTTTC. This gives the protein CASSLSALSGANVLTF. The chain couples TRBV27 to TRBJ2-6; D not resolved. CDR1 and CDR2 from the germline V gene are MNHEY and SMNVEV (reference sequence). V gave up 0 bases and J gave up 0 bases, with 6 bases separating them. This CDR3 is 16 amino acids long.

Concerning this clone itself: Compared with germline, one end of the junction differs, possibly owing to a read error. V and J are TRBV11-2 and TRBJ2-1; D unresolved. Germline V CDR1 and CDR2: SGHAT, FQNNGV. The CDR3 has 14 residues. CDR3 loop: CTSTPPSSYNEQFF. The CDR3 DNA follows: TGTACCAGCACCCCACCGAGCTCCTACAATGAGCAGTTCTTC.

The gene calls are TRBV10-3 and TRBJ2-1; TRBD1 might be the D (6 bases). V dropped 9 bases and J dropped 6 bases, with 12 bases sitting between them. Germline V gives CDR1 ENHRY, CDR2 SYGVKD. There are 12 residues in the CDR3. The CDR3 reads CAISTGTNEQFF. DNA of the CDR3: TGTGCCATTTCGACAGGTACCAATGAGCAGTTCTTC.

V gene TRBV7-2 combines with J gene TRBJ1-2; no definite D call. This CDR3 has 12 amino acids. Germline V CDR1 and CDR2: SGHTA, FQGNSA. V was trimmed by 5 bases and J by 5 bases, leaving 9 bases between them. CDR3 residues: CASSLREYGYTF. The DNA of the CDR3 is TGTGCCAGCAGCCTCCGGGAATATGGCTACACCTTC.

The rearrangement uses TRBV5-4 and TRBJ1-6; D is unresolved. Looked up from germline, CDR1 is SGHNT and CDR2 is YYREEE (reference sequence). The CDR3 contains 14 residues. V was trimmed by 1 base and J by 7 bases, leaving 9 bases between them. The CDR3 region has the DNA TGTGCCAGCAGCTTGCCGTCAGGAAATTCACCCCTCCACTTT. It is translated as CASSLPSGNSPLHF.

The DNA for the CDR3 is TGTGCCAGCAGCTTAGAGGTAGGGCAGCGGGCTTTCTTT. Translation gives CASSLEVGQRAFF. V and J are TRBV7-2 and TRBJ1-1; D is ambiguous. This CDR3 is 13 amino acids long. CDR1 is SGHTA and CDR2 is FQGNSA in the germline V gene. Trimming cost V 1 base and J 11 bases, with 14 bases left between them.

This clone was counted once. The chain joins TRBV6-5 to TRBJ2-1; D ambiguous. This CDR3 contains 14 residues. CDR1 is MNHEY and CDR2 is SVGAGI in the germline V gene. V was shortened by 4 bases and J by 0 bases, with 7 bases between the two germline ends. In DNA form, the CDR3 reads TGTGCCAGCAGTTTAGCAAGCTCCTACAATGAGCAGTTCTTC. Protein product: CASSLASSYNEQFF.

This rearrangement joins TRBV2 to TRBJ2-5, with 7 bases lining up with TRBD1. There are 16 residues in the CDR3. V dropped 4 bases and J dropped 5; count of bases not matched to a gene: 13. The germline V gene encodes CDR1 SNHLY and CDR2 FYNNEI. CDR3 in amino acids: CASSGIRDRPSETQYF. The CDR3 DNA sequence: TGTGCCAGCAGTGGGATCCGGGACAGACCGTCGGAGACCCAGTACTTC.

The chain employs TRBV30 and TRBJ1-3; 7 bases are shared with TRBD1. With 4 bases clipped from V and 3 bases from J, the junction kept 3 bases outside the gene matches. The germline V gene has CDR1 GTSNPN and CDR2 SVGIG (reference sequence). The CDR3 extends over 13 amino acids. The CDR3 DNA sequence: TGTGCCTGGAACGGACAGGTTGGAAACACCATATATTTT. This translates into CAWNGQVGNTIYF.

The CDR3: CASSPRPGTGGGNEQFF. In DNA, the CDR3 is TGCGCCAGCAGCCCAAGACCCGGGACAGGGGGGGGCAATGAGCAGTTCTTC. This rearrangement joins TRBV4-1 to TRBJ2-1, with 11 bases identical to TRBD1. Germline V gene lookup returns CDR1 MGHRA and CDR2 YSYEKL. V trimming: 4 bases; J trimming: 6 bases; junction bases outside the gene matches: 11. The CDR3 sequence is 17 residues long.

The CDR3 DNA is TGCGCCAGCAGCTTGGGACTAGCGGGTGTCTCCCTCGATACGCAGTATTTT. Translation gives CASSLGLAGVSLDTQYF. This chain connects TRBV5-1 to TRBJ2-3; 10 bases are shared with TRBD2. This CDR3 has 17 amino acids. The germline CDR1 and CDR2 sequences are SGHRS and YFSETQ. The trim removed 0 bases at V and 6 bases at J, leaving 10 bases unmatched.

This clone came up a few times. This chain joins TRBV14 and TRBJ2-1, with D maybe TRBD2 (6 bases). V lost 4 bases and J 2 bases, leaving 12 bases between the germline ends. The CDR3 is 15 amino acids. Looked up from germline, CDR1 is SGHDN and CDR2 is FVKESK. CDR3 sequence (DNA): TGTGCCAGCAGCCCAGACGGGGGTCCCTACAATGAGCAGTTCTTC. Translation: CASSPDGGPYNEQFF.

This clone was observed a few times. The gene calls are TRBV11-2 and TRBJ1-2; D remains ambiguous. In germline, CDR1 is SGHAT, CDR2 FQNNGV. CDR3 length: 15 amino acids. V lost 3 bases, J lost 0 bases, and 11 bases lay in between. For the CDR3, the DNA is TGTGCCAGCAGCTTCGTGATCGGGGCTAACTATGGCTACACCTTC. It yields the protein CASSFVIGANYGYTF.

The rearrangement joins TRBV5-4 to TRBJ2-3; 8 positions match TRBD2. Germline trimming cut 1 base from V and 0 bases from J; bases unmatched to any gene: 4. Germline loops: CDR1 SGHNT, CDR2 YYREEE (reference sequence). The CDR3 runs to 16 residues. CDR3 DNA sequence: TGTGCCAGCAGCTTGTCGGGGGGGGCAAGCACAGATACGCAGTATTTT. Its protein product is CASSLSGGASTDTQYF. Using reference TRBV5-4 and TRBJ2-3 for the parts outside the CDR3, the full variable domain is ETGVTQSPTHLIKTRGQQVTLRCSSQSGHNTVSWYQQALGQGPQFIFQYYREEENGRGNFPPRFSGLQFPNYSSELNVNALELDDSALYLCASSLSGGASTDTQYFGPGTRLTVL.

This chain uses TRBV5-1 with TRBJ1-2; D remains ambiguous. This CDR3 is built from 15 residues. With 1 base removed from V and 3 bases from J, the gap between germline ends came to 13 bases. Germline CDR1 and CDR2: SGHRS and YFSETQ. The CDR3 is CASSLYGDGDYGYTF. The CDR3 bases are TGCGCCAGCAGCTTGTACGGGGATGGGGACTATGGCTACACCTTC.

This chain links TRBV2 with TRBJ1-2; the D gene is possibly TRBD1 (5 bases). There are 15 residues in the CDR3. The germline V gene has CDR1 SNHLY and CDR2 FYNNEI. Trimming cost V 6 bases and J 2 bases, with 16 bases left between them. The CDR3 here is CASRGSQGYNYGYTF. The CDR3 DNA reads as TGTGCCAGCAGAGGTAGCCAGGGTTACAACTATGGCTACACCTTC.

The chain links TRBV2 to TRBJ2-1, with D possibly matching TRBD2 (6 bases). In germline, CDR1 is SNHLY, CDR2 FYNNEI. V was shortened by 7 bases and J by 7 bases, with 14 bases between the two germline ends. The CDR3 runs to 13 residues. CDR3 nucleotide sequence: TGTGCCAGCATTATAGCGGCCAGAAATGAGCAGTTCTTC. Translating it yields CASIIAARNEQFF.

This chain connects TRBV5-4 to TRBJ1-2; 8 nucleotides agree with TRBD1. This CDR3 region has 15 residues. Germline V gene lookup returns CDR1 SGHNT and CDR2 YYREEE (reference sequence). V dropped 0 bases and J dropped 7; count of bases not matched to a gene: 8. CDR3 DNA sequence: TGTGCCAGCAGCTTGGGCCGGACAGGGACCTCTGGCTACACCTTC. Translating gives CASSLGRTGTSGYTF.

The V gene is TRBV19, the J gene TRBJ2-7; 7 bases agree with TRBD1. V trimming: 5 bases; J trimming: 0 bases; junction bases outside the gene matches: 10. The V gene's germline CDR1 is LNHDA and CDR2 SQIVND (reference sequence). The CDR3 sequence is 16 residues long. The CDR3 bases are TGTGCCAGTAGTCTCCCGGGACAGCGGAGCTCCTACGAGCAGTACTTC. Protein sequence: CASSLPGQRSSYEQYF.

The chain has TRBV7-2 and TRBJ2-1, with 8 bases that match TRBD1. V shed 5 bases and J 3 bases; nucleotides not matched to a gene: 6. The CDR3 extends over 15 amino acids. Looked up from germline, CDR1 is SGHTA and CDR2 is FQGNSA. DNA for the CDR3: TGTGCCAGCAGCACGGACAGGGTTTTCTACAATGAGCAGTTCTTC. Amino acid sequence: CASSTDRVFYNEQFF. The whole variable domain, remainder taken from reference TRBV7-2 and TRBJ2-1, is GAGVSQSPSNKVTEKGKDVELRCDPISGHTALYWYRQSLGQGLEFLIYFQGNSAPDKSGLPSDRFSAERTGGSVSTLTIQRTQQEDSAVYLCASSTDRVFYNEQFFGPGTRLTVL.

The chain uses TRBV6-5 and TRBJ1-2; TRBD1 might be the D (5 bases). V lost 7 bases and J 5 bases, leaving 17 bases between the germline ends. The CDR3 runs 14 residues. Germline CDR1 is MNHEY and CDR2 is SVGAGI. As DNA, the CDR3 is TGTGCCAGCAACCCGGACACCGGTATTTATGGCTACACCTTC. Translated: CASNPDTGIYGYTF.

The chain links TRBV5-1 to TRBJ1-2, with 7 bases that match TRBD1. The CDR3 is 13 amino acids. CDR1 and CDR2 (germline): SGHRS, YFSETQ. Unmatched junction bases numbered 3, after V lost 2 bases and J lost 5 bases. The CDR3 sequence is CASSFAGGYGYTF. The DNA of the CDR3 is TGCGCCAGCAGCTTCGCAGGGGGATATGGCTACACCTTC.